This entry lists 3 T cell receptor beta chains sequenced from one sample in a study of a mutant IDH1 vaccine in newly diagnosed glioma. No antigen is known for these receptors. The protocol was immunoSEQ multiplex PCR, while the TCRdb copy is restricted to in-frame clones and leaves out a portion. Among tens of thousands of clones listed, approximately 85% were seen once. Time point defined: week 5, during vaccination. Doses of 300 ug of mutant IDH1 20-mer peptide were given with topical imiquimod. The sample here was PBMCs, taken from a glioma patient whose treatment included an IDH1 peptide vaccine. Receptor source: a man in his forties with glioma.

The V call is TRBV10-3, the J call TRBJ2-2, with TRBD1 matching 9 bases. V shed 8 bases and J 1 base; nucleotides not matched to a gene: 2. The CDR3 is 14 amino acids. Germline V gene lookup returns CDR1 ENHRY and CDR2 SYGVKD. CDR3: CAIYRGQNTGELFF. As DNA, the CDR3 is TGTGCCATCTACAGGGGGCAGAACACCGGGGAGCTGTTTTTT.

The J gene is TRBJ2-5, the V gene TRBV4-1; no firm D call. V lost 4 bases and J 11 bases, leaving 23 bases between the germline ends. CDR3 length equals 15 residues. Germline V gene sequence: CDR1 MGHRA, CDR2 YSYEKL. As DNA, the CDR3 is TGCGCCAGCAGCCTAGCTGAGGCTTCCCCTACAGAGCAGTACTTC. Translation: CASSLAEASPTEQYF.

The chain uses TRBV18 and TRBJ2-7, with D hard to call. Germline CDR1 KGHSH, CDR2 LQKENI. Trimming pared 4 bases from V and 2 bases from J, leaving 12 bases between. This CDR3 has 14 amino acids. In DNA form, the CDR3 reads TGTGCCAGCTCACGCAATAGCCAAACCTACGAGCAGTACTTC. This translates into CASSRNSQTYEQYF.